This TCR beta chain was identified during a study of Ad26.COV2.S vaccination and SARS-CoV-2 variants. As for the study in general: Into the muscle, Ad26.COV2.S was dosed once or twice, 56 days apart.

Using immunoSEQ multiplex PCR, the repertoire was profiled, and TCRdb retains in-frame clones only, with some absent. The profile covers 300,000 to 400,000 clones, with 75% to 90% appearing a single time and approximately 11% taken by the ten largest. Study outcomes and limitations: Marked by substantial breadth, spike-specific CD8+ and CD4+ T cell responses were reportedly seen after vaccination.

The germline CDR1 and CDR2 sequences are SGHVS and FQNEAQ. V gave up 5 bases and J gave up 4 bases, with 18 bases separating them. This CDR3 contains 15 residues. Treatment: approximately 18 received Ad26.COV2.S at low or high dose, single or two shots; 5 received placebo; per-sample allocation not given. Collection of the samples took place on day 63 after the first injection of vaccine or placebo. This person who donated was an adult of 18-55 years in Boston. Comment on this clone: What it binds is not known.

Sequences were derived from peripheral blood, sampled in a trial of Ad26.COV2.S vaccine versus placebo. The clonotype comes from a person aged 18-65 years who received the Ad26.COV2.S COVID-19 vaccine or a placebo. The V call is TRBV7-8, the J call TRBJ2-7, with a weak D call TRBD1 (6 bases). As DNA, the CDR3 is TGTGCCAGCAGCACGCCCCGACAGGCCGGGTACGAGCAGTACTTC. Protein product: CASSTPRQAGYEQYF.